The 9 T cell receptor beta chains below all came from one sample that was sequenced in a study of blood T cell repertoires in COVID-19. Clones were sequenced by immunoSEQ multiplex PCR, and TCRdb holds only the in-frame ones, with some missing. The sample records over 100,000 clones, roughly 84% being singletons. The material sequenced was peripheral blood. These receptors all stem from a woman aged 70-85 years with acute or convalescent COVID-19.

This clone was counted a single time. The genes are TRBV5-1 and TRBJ2-3; TRBD1 might be the D (5 bases). The CDR3 spans 14 residues. Per the germline V gene, CDR1 is SGHRS and CDR2 is YFSETQ. V was shortened by 4 bases and J by 3 bases, with 12 bases between the two germline ends. CDR3 coding DNA: TGCGCCAGCAGCCAGAGACAGCAAACAGATACGCAGTATTTT. It specifies CASSQRQQTDTQYF.

The chain links TRBV2 to TRBJ2-5; 7 bases are a match to TRBD2. V lost 4 bases, J lost 4 bases, and 0 bases stayed unmatched. CDR3 size: 12 residues. Per germline, CDR1 SNHLY and CDR2 FYNNEI. CDR3 sequence: CASSGGGETQYF. CDR3 sequence (DNA): TGTGCCAGCAGTGGCGGGGGAGAGACCCAGTACTTC.

The chain uses TRBV2 and TRBJ1-2; D not resolved. The germline CDR1 and CDR2 sequences are SNHLY and FYNNEI. V lost 1 base and J lost 7, with 16 bases in between. CDR3 length: 15 residues. The CDR3: CASSEGSKRVIGYTF. The DNA for the CDR3 is TGTGCCAGCAGTGAAGGATCGAAGAGGGTTATTGGCTACACCTTC.

This chain uses TRBV3-1 (or the pseudogene TRBV3-2) with TRBJ1-1; D might be TRBD1 (5 bases). Between the trimmed V and J ends, which lost 1 base and 5 bases, there was a span of 23 bases. In germline, CDR1 is LGHDT, CDR2 YNNKEL (reference sequence). The CDR3 contains 18 residues. CDR3 sequence: CASSQVMQGGGKGTEAFF. DNA for the CDR3: TGTGCCAGCAGCCAAGTCATGCAGGGAGGAGGGAAAGGGACTGAAGCTTTCTTT.

This clone was recorded once. The chain employs TRBV18 and TRBJ2-3; 11 nucleotides align to TRBD1. This CDR3 comprises 14 residues. CDR1 and CDR2 (germline): KGHSH, LQKENI. With V trimmed by 4 bases and J by 5 bases, 2 bases remained unmatched. CDR3 region: CASSQGTGGDTQYF. For the CDR3, the DNA is TGTGCCAGCTCACAAGGGACAGGGGGAGATACGCAGTATTTT. Full variable domain (rest looked up from reference TRBV18 and TRBJ2-3): NAGVMQNPRHLVRRRGQEARLRCSPMKGHSHVYWYRQLPEEGLKFMVYLQKENIIDESGMPKERFSAEFPKEGPSILRIQQVVRGDSAAYFCASSQGTGGDTQYFGPGTRLTVL.

The V and J genes are TRBV6-2 or TRBV6-3 and TRBJ2-7; TRBD2 agrees at 7 bases. J lost 4 bases, V lost 6 bases, and 3 bases had no gene match. Per the germline V gene, CDR1 is MNHEY and CDR2 is SVGEGT. The CDR3 loop spans 12 amino acids. The CDR3 region is CASSWDYYEQYF. The CDR3 nucleotides read TGTGCCAGCAGCTGGGACTATTACGAGCAGTACTTC.

The chain couples TRBV6-5 to TRBJ1-2, with 8 bases fitting TRBD1. V trimming: 7 bases; J trimming: 7 bases; junction bases outside the gene matches: 11. The V gene's germline CDR1 is MNHEY and CDR2 SVGAGI. The CDR3 loop spans 14 amino acids. In DNA form, the CDR3 reads TGTGCCAGCAAAACCCTGGACAGGGAAGGTGGCTACACCTTC. Translating it yields CASKTLDREGGYTF.

The V and J genes are TRBV5-1 and TRBJ1-4; 10 bases map to TRBD1. Trimming cost V 3 bases and J 0 bases; bases outside gene matches: 8. Germline CDR1 is SGHRS and CDR2 is YFSETQ. The CDR3 consists of 18 residues. The CDR3 DNA reads TGCGCCAGCAGCTATGGGACAGGGGTCCTTACAACTAATGAAAAACTGTTTTTT. This encodes CASSYGTGVLTTNEKLFF.

This chain connects TRBV11-2 to TRBJ1-1, with D hard to call. Germline CDR1 and CDR2: SGHAT and FQNNGV. Trimming shortened V by 5 bases and J by 3 bases, and 10 bases separated the two germline ends. The CDR3 runs to 13 residues. The CDR3 region is CASSPGGYTEAFF. CDR3 DNA: TGTGCCAGCAGCCCGGGTGGGTACACTGAAGCTTTCTTT.